This is a list of T cell receptor beta chains from one sample in a study of blood T cell repertoires in COVID-19. The protocol was immunoSEQ multiplex PCR, while the TCRdb copy is restricted to in-frame clones and leaves out a portion. The sample carries 200,000 to 250,000 clones, 85% to 90% recorded once. Sequencing input: PBMCs or T cells enriched from blood (not recorded which). These receptors originate from a man aged 35 to 55 who had recovered from COVID-19. Each CDR3 is given with its conserved first and last residue. D genes are given only for firm matches. Some rows mark clone size as missing; the rest say once, few, many or name a class of expanded clone.

>TRBV13|TRBJ1-2|-|TRBD1
CASSKGAQGTDGYTF
TGTGCCAGCAGCAAGGGGGCACAGGGGACAGATGGCTACACCTTC
>TRBV5-1|TRBJ1-1|-|-
CASSHPVDTEAFF
TGCGCCAGCAGCCACCCAGTGGACACTGAAGCTTTCTTT
>TRBV3-1/TRBV3-2|TRBJ2-2|-|TRBD2
CASSQVSGRVLNTGELFF
TGTGCCAGCAGCCAAGTTAGCGGGAGGGTCCTGAACACCGGGGAGCTGTTTTTT
>TRBV6-5|TRBJ1-5|-|-
CASGGHFDQPQHF
TGTGCCAGCGGGGGACATTTTGATCAGCCCCAGCATTTT
>TRBV7-9|TRBJ1-3|once|-
CASSLGDRRGNTIYF
TGTGCCAGCAGCTTAGGAGACAGGCGTGGAAACACCATATATTTT
>TRBV4-1|TRBJ1-4|-|-
CASSQPLRAGVDEKLFF
TGCGCCAGCAGCCAACCTCTGCGGGCAGGGGTGGATGAAAAACTGTTTTTT
>TRBV30|TRBJ1-2|-|-
CAWWTPLKGYTF
TGTGCCTGGTGGACTCCACTAAAAGGTTACACCTTC
>TRBV27|TRBJ2-3|-|-
CASSLNPSESTDTQYF
TGTGCCAGCAGTTTAAACCCTAGCGAGAGCACAGATACGCAGTATTTT
>TRBV5-4|TRBJ2-7|-|TRBD1
CASSPYRDRGSEQYF
TGTGCCAGCAGCCCATACCGGGACAGGGGTAGCGAGCAGTACTTC
>TRBV3-1/TRBV3-2|TRBJ1-1|-|TRBD1
CASSPRTGQNTEAFF
TGTGCCAGCAGCCCTCGGACAGGGCAGAACACTGAAGCTTTCTTT
>TRBV3-1/TRBV3-2|TRBJ1-3|-|-
CASSQSGSGNTIYF
TGTGCCAGCAGTCAATCAGGGTCTGGAAACACCATATATTTT